One T cell receptor beta chain is described in this entry. CDR3 length equals 16 residues. The V gene's germline CDR1 is WNHNN and CDR2 SYGVQD (reference sequence). The J segment lost 2 bases and the V segment lost 3 bases, leaving 5 bases of the junction unmatched. The data were produced by immunoSEQ multiplex PCR, yet TCRdb's version contains in-frame clones alone and is incomplete. The data contain roughly 2.2 million clones, 80% to 95% of them seen just once; the ten biggest clones take up 0.3% to 0.4%. The sample originates from a study of shared clonotypes between healthy human individuals. The material sequenced was naive CD4+ T cells from PBMCs. Subset of the sample: CD45RA+ positively selected. This receptor was obtained from a man aged 18 to 29 in good health. Some clones in this sample may be carry-over from other donors' samples. The chain is built from TRBV10-1 and TRBJ2-1; 9 nucleotides align to TRBD2. The DNA of the CDR3 is TGCGCCAGCAGTGAATCGGGACTAGCCCCCTACAATGAGCAGTTCTTC. It yields the protein CASSESGLAPYNEQFF.